These T cell receptor beta chains were read from a single sample in a study of T cells in Graves' hyperthyroidism and ophthalmopathy. TCRdb reprocessed the multiplex PCR reads with MiXCR, giving one entry per CDR3 protein. The data contain 550,000 to 800,000 distinct CDR3 sequences, about 17% of them singletons. Material for sequencing was blood. These TCRs come from a man between 18 and 35 years old with Graves' hyperthyroidism. The CDR3 runs from the conserved cysteine through the conserved F or W. A D gene is named only where the DNA matches it firmly. Rows may omit the clone size; those that give it use once, few, many or a size class.

j_call: TRBJ1-2
clone_size: .
cdr3_length: 14
v_call: TRBV28
d_call: .
cdr3_nt: TGTGCCAGCAGTTCAGGGATGACTAGCTATGGCTACACCTTC
cdr3_aa: CASSSGMTSYGYTF

j_call: TRBJ2-5
clone_size: .
cdr3_length: 14
v_call: TRBV7-2
d_call: .
cdr3_nt: TGTGCCAGCAGCTTAGCCCTCAGGGTGGAGACCCAGTACTTC
cdr3_aa: CASSLALRVETQYF

j_call: TRBJ2-3
clone_size: many
cdr3_length: 16
v_call: TRBV11-1
d_call: TRBD2
cdr3_nt: TGTGCCAGCAGCTCGACTAGCGGGAGCGGCACAGATACGCAGTATTTT
cdr3_aa: CASSSTSGSGTDTQYF

j_call: TRBJ1-4
clone_size: .
cdr3_length: 15
v_call: TRBV7-9
d_call: .
cdr3_nt: TGTGCCAGCAGCCTCCACACGCAAGGGGATGAAAAACTGTTTTTT
cdr3_aa: CASSLHTQGDEKLFF

j_call: TRBJ2-7
clone_size: many
cdr3_length: 13
v_call: TRBV27
d_call: .
cdr3_nt: TGTGCCAGCAGTTTATCCTCCAGCGGTGGGCAGTACTTC
cdr3_aa: CASSLSSSGGQYF

j_call: TRBJ1-1
clone_size: many
cdr3_length: 14
v_call: TRBV2
d_call: TRBD1
cdr3_nt: TGTGCCAGCAGGGGGACAGGGAGGAACACTGAAGCTTTCTTT
cdr3_aa: CASRGTGRNTEAFF

j_call: TRBJ1-1
clone_size: many
cdr3_length: 17
v_call: TRBV3-1
d_call: .
cdr3_nt: TGTGCCAGCAGCCAAGAGGGACGGTCGTCCGGGAACACTGAAGCTTTCTTT
cdr3_aa: CASSQEGRSSGNTEAFF

j_call: TRBJ1-5
clone_size: many
cdr3_length: 16
v_call: TRBV20-1
d_call: TRBD1
cdr3_nt: TGCAGTGCCAGGACAGGGGGCGGCTTTGGCAATCAGCCCCAGCATTTT
cdr3_aa: CSARTGGGFGNQPQHF

j_call: TRBJ1-5
clone_size: many
cdr3_length: 15
v_call: TRBV27
d_call: .
cdr3_nt: TGTGCCAGCAGTCCCGACAGGTTGGGCAATCAGCCCCAGCATTTT
cdr3_aa: CASSPDRLGNQPQHF

j_call: TRBJ2-4
clone_size: .
cdr3_length: 22
v_call: TRBV4-3
d_call: TRBD2
cdr3_nt: TGCGCCAGCAGCCAAGGGCCGGCGACGACTAGCGGGAACGTCGCAACCAAAAACATTCAGTACTTC
cdr3_aa: CASSQGPATTSGNVATKNIQYF

j_call: TRBJ1-1
clone_size: many
cdr3_length: 14
v_call: TRBV12-3/TRBV12-4
d_call: TRBD1
cdr3_nt: TGTGCCAGCAGTTTTCAGGGGGCAGGCACTGAAGCTTTCTTT
cdr3_aa: CASSFQGAGTEAFF

j_call: TRBJ2-1
clone_size: few
cdr3_length: 11
v_call: TRBV28
d_call: .
cdr3_nt: TGTGCCAGCGGTTCTGTCGTTGAGCAGTTCTTC
cdr3_aa: CASGSVVEQFF

j_call: TRBJ2-1
clone_size: few
cdr3_length: 13
v_call: TRBV12-3/TRBV12-4
d_call: .
cdr3_nt: TGTGCCAGCAGCTCGGAGTGGGGAGCGCTGCAGTTCTTC
cdr3_aa: CASSSEWGALQFF

j_call: TRBJ1-6
clone_size: .
cdr3_length: 17
v_call: TRBV28
d_call: .
cdr3_nt: TGTGCCAGCAGCCTCTTCCCATCTTGGGGAACAGGGCGGTCCCTCCACTTT
cdr3_aa: CASSLFPSWGTGRSLHF

j_call: TRBJ2-3
clone_size: few
cdr3_length: 13
v_call: TRBV29-1
d_call: .
cdr3_nt: TGCAGCGTCCCCAGGGACAGCACAGATACGCAGTATTTT
cdr3_aa: CSVPRDSTDTQYF

j_call: TRBJ1-2
clone_size: .
cdr3_length: 13
v_call: TRBV6-1
d_call: TRBD1
cdr3_nt: TGTGCCAGCCTCCGGACAGGGGTATCTGGCTACACCTTC
cdr3_aa: CASLRTGVSGYTF

j_call: TRBJ2-5
clone_size: few
cdr3_length: 13
v_call: TRBV7-6
d_call: .
cdr3_nt: TGTGCCAGCAGCTTTAACCTCGGGGAGACCCAGTACTTC
cdr3_aa: CASSFNLGETQYF

j_call: TRBJ2-2
clone_size: many
cdr3_length: 16
v_call: TRBV15
d_call: .
cdr3_nt: TGTGCCACCAGCAGAGACGGGAACGCCGGAACCGGGGAGCTGTTTTTT
cdr3_aa: CATSRDGNAGTGELFF

j_call: TRBJ1-1
clone_size: few
cdr3_length: 13
v_call: TRBV20-1
d_call: .
cdr3_nt: TGCAGTGCTAGAGATCGGAGGGGGTCTGAAGCTTTCTTT
cdr3_aa: CSARDRRGSEAFF

j_call: TRBJ1-2
clone_size: many
cdr3_length: 13
v_call: TRBV15
d_call: .
cdr3_nt: TGTGCCACCAGCCGGGACGGATTCTATGGCTACACCTTC
cdr3_aa: CATSRDGFYGYTF

j_call: TRBJ1-1
clone_size: many
cdr3_length: 17
v_call: TRBV27
d_call: TRBD1
cdr3_nt: TGTGCCAGCCAGACCCTGGACAGGGGGCTTAGGAACACTGAAGCTTTCTTT
cdr3_aa: CASQTLDRGLRNTEAFF

j_call: TRBJ2-5
clone_size: few
cdr3_length: 16
v_call: TRBV6-1
d_call: TRBD1
cdr3_nt: TGTGCCAGCAGTGACAGACAGGGGGCAGTAGGAGAGACCCAGTACTTC
cdr3_aa: CASSDRQGAVGETQYF

j_call: TRBJ2-3
clone_size: many
cdr3_length: 14
v_call: TRBV25-1
d_call: .
cdr3_nt: TGTGCCAGCAGTGATCCTAGTAACACAGATACGCAGTATTTT
cdr3_aa: CASSDPSNTDTQYF

j_call: TRBJ2-2
clone_size: many
cdr3_length: 13
v_call: TRBV20-1
d_call: TRBD1
cdr3_nt: TGCAGTGCACCCAACAGGGGGACCGGGGAGCTGTTTTTT
cdr3_aa: CSAPNRGTGELFF

j_call: TRBJ2-1
clone_size: few
cdr3_length: 15
v_call: TRBV3-1
d_call: TRBD2
cdr3_nt: TGTGCCAGCAGCCAAGACGGGCTAGCGGTCAATGAGCAGTTCTTC
cdr3_aa: CASSQDGLAVNEQFF

j_call: TRBJ1-5
clone_size: .
cdr3_length: 13
v_call: TRBV28
d_call: .
cdr3_nt: TGTGCCAGCACCGAGTATAGCACAGATACGCAGCATTTT
cdr3_aa: CASTEYSTDTQHF

j_call: TRBJ1-1
clone_size: many
cdr3_length: 16
v_call: TRBV3-1
d_call: TRBD1
cdr3_nt: TGTGCCAGCAGCCCCCGAGGGGTGACAGGGAGAACTGAAGCTTTCTTT
cdr3_aa: CASSPRGVTGRTEAFF

j_call: TRBJ1-5
clone_size: many
cdr3_length: 15
v_call: TRBV2
d_call: .
cdr3_nt: TGTGCCAGCAGTGAAGACAGGCGCGGCAATCAGCCCCAGCATTTT
cdr3_aa: CASSEDRRGNQPQHF

j_call: TRBJ2-4
clone_size: few
cdr3_length: 17
v_call: TRBV30
d_call: TRBD2
cdr3_nt: TGTGCCTGGAGTCCCGGGCCGGGAGGGCTAGCCAAAAACATTCAGTACTTC
cdr3_aa: CAWSPGPGGLAKNIQYF

j_call: TRBJ2-7
clone_size: few
cdr3_length: 13
v_call: TRBV19
d_call: .
cdr3_nt: TGTGCCACTTCGGGTTTTACGGGGGACGAGCAGTACTTC
cdr3_aa: CATSGFTGDEQYF

j_call: TRBJ1-5
clone_size: .
cdr3_length: 16
v_call: TRBV6-1
d_call: .
cdr3_nt: TGTGCCAGCAGTTCGCCCGGCACAGGGACCTATCAGCCCCAGCATTTT
cdr3_aa: CASSSPGTGTYQPQHF

j_call: TRBJ2-1
clone_size: few
cdr3_length: 14
v_call: TRBV5-1
d_call: .
cdr3_nt: TGCGCCAGCAGCTTGGAACTAGCACTGAATGAGCAGTTCTTC
cdr3_aa: CASSLELALNEQFF

j_call: TRBJ1-4
clone_size: few
cdr3_length: 13
v_call: TRBV2
d_call: .
cdr3_nt: TGTGCCAGCCACGGGCAGGACGGTGAAAAACTGTTTTTT
cdr3_aa: CASHGQDGEKLFF

j_call: TRBJ2-1
clone_size: many
cdr3_length: 17
v_call: TRBV11-2
d_call: TRBD2
cdr3_nt: TGTGCCAGCAGCTTAGAGGCTAGCGGGAGCTCCTACAATGAGCAGTTCTTC
cdr3_aa: CASSLEASGSSYNEQFF

j_call: TRBJ2-1
clone_size: .
cdr3_length: 16
v_call: TRBV20-1
d_call: .
cdr3_nt: TGCAGTGCTAGAGATAGGAAGGAGAGATCCTACAATGAGCAGTTCTTC
cdr3_aa: CSARDRKERSYNEQFF

j_call: TRBJ2-4
clone_size: few
cdr3_length: 19
v_call: TRBV15
d_call: TRBD1
cdr3_nt: TGTGCCACCAGCAGAGAAGGGACAGGGGATTACAGGTGGAGAAACATTCAGTACTTC
cdr3_aa: CATSREGTGDYRWRNIQYF

j_call: TRBJ2-7
clone_size: few
cdr3_length: 13
v_call: TRBV20-1
d_call: .
cdr3_nt: TGCAGTGCTAGAAGGGGCGGAACCTACGAGCAGTACTTC
cdr3_aa: CSARRGGTYEQYF

j_call: TRBJ2-1
clone_size: few
cdr3_length: 17
v_call: TRBV7-9
d_call: .
cdr3_nt: TGTGCCAGCAGCCGCGACCCTAGGCACCCAACGGGATATGAGCAGTTCTTC
cdr3_aa: CASSRDPRHPTGYEQFF

j_call: TRBJ2-1
clone_size: few
cdr3_length: 16
v_call: TRBV24-1
d_call: .
cdr3_nt: TGTGCCACCAGTGACGTAGACCGGACCTCCTACAATGAGCAGTTCTTC
cdr3_aa: CATSDVDRTSYNEQFF

j_call: TRBJ2-5
clone_size: many
cdr3_length: 13
v_call: TRBV30
d_call: .
cdr3_nt: TGTGCCTGGGGAGGGTGGGGCCAAGAGACCCAGTACTTC
cdr3_aa: CAWGGWGQETQYF

j_call: TRBJ2-1
clone_size: many
cdr3_length: 14
v_call: TRBV7-6
d_call: .
cdr3_nt: TGTGCCAGCAGCACTGACAGCTTCAACAATGAGCAGTTCTTC
cdr3_aa: CASSTDSFNNEQFF

j_call: TRBJ2-3
clone_size: many
cdr3_length: 16
v_call: TRBV28
d_call: TRBD2
cdr3_nt: TGTGCCAGCAGTTTGACACTAGCGGGAGGGGTGGATACGCAGTATTTT
cdr3_aa: CASSLTLAGGVDTQYF

j_call: TRBJ1-5
clone_size: .
cdr3_length: 14
v_call: TRBV6-1
d_call: TRBD1
cdr3_nt: TGTGCCAGCGGGGACAGGGGGGGAAATCAGCCCCAGCATTTT
cdr3_aa: CASGDRGGNQPQHF

j_call: TRBJ2-1
clone_size: many
cdr3_length: 15
v_call: TRBV20-1
d_call: TRBD1
cdr3_nt: TGCAGTGCTCTACCGGGACAGGGGTCTAACAATGAGCAGTTCTTC
cdr3_aa: CSALPGQGSNNEQFF

j_call: TRBJ2-1
clone_size: .
cdr3_length: 19
v_call: TRBV19
d_call: TRBD2
cdr3_nt: TGTGCCAGTAGTATAGATCTACTAGCGGGGACCACTGCCGACAATGAGCAGTTCTTC
cdr3_aa: CASSIDLLAGTTADNEQFF

j_call: TRBJ2-3
clone_size: .
cdr3_length: 16
v_call: TRBV27
d_call: .
cdr3_nt: TGTGCCAGCAGTCTCAGTCAGGGCGAAATTACAGATACGCAGTATTTT
cdr3_aa: CASSLSQGEITDTQYF

j_call: TRBJ2-1
clone_size: .
cdr3_length: 19
v_call: TRBV10-3
d_call: TRBD2
cdr3_nt: TGTGCCATCAGTGAGTCCTTGGGGCTTCTAGCGGGAGGCAACAATGAGCAGTTCTTC
cdr3_aa: CAISESLGLLAGGNNEQFF